Listed below are T cell receptor beta chains from one sample, sequenced in a study of radiation and T cells in renal cell carcinoma. The assay was immunoSEQ multiplex PCR, and TCRdb's table has in-frame clones only and misses some. The data contain 70,000 to 95,000 clones, 82% of them seen just once; the ten biggest clones take up roughly 7%. The sample here was blood, taken from a patient whose treatment included radiotherapy and nephrectomy. The receptors derive from a man in his sixties with renal cell carcinoma. Each CDR3 is given with its conserved first and last residue. D genes are given only for firm matches. Size is stated for part of the rows, as once, few or many counts, or as a class when the clone is expanded.

NA	NA	TRBV7-8	TRBJ2-3	CASSLATPGTDTQYF	TGTGCCAGCAGCTTAGCGACCCCCGGCACAGATACGCAGTATTTT
NA	NA	TRBV7-2	TRBJ1-3	CASSLVWGSGGNTIYF	TGTGCCAGCAGCTTAGTTTGGGGTTCGGGCGGAAACACCATATATTTT
NA	NA	TRBV6-1	TRBJ1-4	CASIPGLNNEKLFF	TGTGCCAGCATCCCGGGACTCAACAATGAAAAACTGTTTTTT
NA	TRBD1	TRBV6-1	TRBJ2-7	CAVSTSGGPYEQYF	TGTGCCGTCTCTACATCAGGGGGACCCTACGAGCAGTACTTC
NA	NA	TRBV7-3	TRBJ2-1	CASSPEGGLDEQFF	TGTGCCAGCAGTCCAGAGGGGGGTTTGGATGAGCAGTTCTTC
NA	TRBD2	TRBV7-8	TRBJ2-3	CASSLGSSGRAIDTQYF	TGTGCCAGCAGCTTAGGATCTAGCGGGAGGGCCATAGATACGCAGTATTTT
NA	NA	TRBV5-6	TRBJ1-2	CASSPTSTGNYGYTF	TGTGCCAGCAGCCCAACCTCAACAGGGAACTATGGCTACACCTTC
NA	NA	TRBV27	TRBJ1-1	CASSPQFGQPNTEAFF	TGTGCCAGCAGTCCTCAATTCGGACAGCCCAACACTGAAGCTTTCTTT
NA	NA	TRBV6-4	TRBJ2-2	CASSQQDTGELFF	TGTGCCAGCAGTCAACAGGACACCGGGGAGCTGTTTTTT
NA	TRBD2	TRBV19	TRBJ2-1	CASSPTGASGIEQFF	TGTGCCAGTAGTCCCACGGGGGCTAGCGGGATCGAACAGTTCTTC
NA	TRBD1	TRBV29-1	TRBJ2-3	CSVQEQGPTDTQYF	TGCAGCGTCCAAGAACAGGGGCCCACAGATACGCAGTATTTT
NA	TRBD2	TRBV4-2	TRBJ2-5	CASSQAPSGRETQYF	TGTGCCAGCAGCCAAGCTCCCTCCGGGAGGGAGACCCAGTACTTC
NA	TRBD2	TRBV4-3	TRBJ2-7	CASSQEREGDEQYF	TGCGCCAGCAGCCAAGAGCGGGAGGGCGACGAGCAGTACTTC
NA	NA	TRBV6-1	TRBJ2-7	CASSEELSSPLLQYF	TGTGCCAGCAGTGAAGAGCTCTCGAGCCCCCTTTTGCAGTACTTC
once	NA	TRBV5-1	TRBJ2-3	CASSSSSTDTQYF	TGCGCCAGCAGCTCGTCTTCTACAGATACGCAGTATTTT
NA	NA	TRBV29-1	TRBJ2-2	CSVEETGRTGELFF	TGCAGCGTTGAAGAAACAGGGCGCACCGGGGAGCTGTTTTTT
NA	TRBD1	TRBV6-1	TRBJ1-2	CASSDDRGLHGYTF	TGTGCCAGCAGTGACGACAGGGGTTTACATGGCTACACCTTC
NA	NA	TRBV19	TRBJ1-2	CASSVVAGAYGYTF	TGTGCCAGTAGTGTAGTAGCCGGGGCCTATGGCTACACCTTC
NA	NA	TRBV4-3	TRBJ2-7	CASSQGQGGLYEQYF	TGCGCCAGCAGCCAAGGCCAGGGAGGCCTCTACGAGCAGTACTTC
NA	NA	TRBV19	TRBJ2-2	CASSFGSGTGELFF	TGTGCCAGTAGCTTCGGGAGCGGCACCGGGGAGCTGTTTTTT
NA	NA	TRBV7-8	TRBJ2-7	CASSLEVGTGFYEQYF	TGTGCCAGCAGCTTAGAAGTCGGAACAGGATTCTACGAGCAGTACTTC
NA	NA	TRBV6-1	TRBJ1-1	CASILSWGVTEAFF	TGTGCCAGCATCCTTTCTTGGGGGGTTACTGAAGCTTTCTTT
NA	TRBD1	TRBV7-8	TRBJ1-1	CASSWGQLNTEAFF	TGTGCCAGCAGCTGGGGACAGCTGAACACTGAAGCTTTCTTT
NA	NA	TRBV30	TRBJ2-7	CAWAQGYEQYF	TGTGCCTGGGCCCAGGGTTACGAGCAGTACTTC
NA	TRBD2	TRBV28	TRBJ2-3	CASSTLAGTDTQYF	TGTGCCAGCAGTACACTAGCGGGCACAGATACGCAGTATTTT
NA	TRBD2	TRBV13	TRBJ2-7	CASSLGAGTTSGEQYF	TGTGCCAGCAGCTTAGGAGCCGGGACTACCTCTGGCGAGCAGTACTTC
NA	TRBD2	TRBV5-1	TRBJ2-3	CASSNGLAGADTQYF	TGCGCCAGCAGCAATGGACTAGCGGGAGCAGATACGCAGTATTTT
NA	NA	TRBV6-6	TRBJ1-6	CASSSPAGEGSPLHF	TGTGCCAGCAGTTCCCCCGCAGGGGAAGGTTCACCCCTCCACTTT
NA	TRBD2	TRBV5-1	TRBJ2-7	CASSLTSGNYEQYF	TGCGCCAGCAGCTTGACTAGCGGGAACTACGAGCAGTACTTC
once	NA	TRBV13	TRBJ1-5	CASSLAGISNQPQHF	TGTGCCAGCAGCCTGGCAGGAATTAGCAATCAGCCCCAGCATTTT
NA	TRBD1	TRBV2	TRBJ2-5	CASNRDRGLSYQETQYF	TGTGCCAGCAACCGGGACAGGGGGCTGTCGTACCAAGAGACCCAGTACTTC